Each of the 21 T cell receptor beta chains below was sequenced from the same sample in a study of beta chain features in type 1 diabetes. Investigators reverse transcribed all isolated RNA, so they sequenced expressed TCRB transcripts. Only in-frame clones appear in the TCRdb table, and some are missing; sequencing was by immunoSEQ multiplex PCR. Of some 410,000 clones in the sample, over 11% were seen once. Sequencing was done on a sample of naive CD4+ T cells from blood. Every receptor here comes from a man aged 30 to 45 in good health.

The gene calls are TRBV4-2 and TRBJ2-5, with D unresolved. This CDR3 has 15 amino acids. Germline V lookup: CDR1 LGHNA, CDR2 YNFKEQ. Trimming shortened V by 0 bases and J by 1 base, and 9 bases separated the two germline ends. The CDR3 DNA reads as TGTGCCAGCAGCCAAGATTTTAGATTCCAAGAGACCCAGTACTTC. Amino acid sequence: CASSQDFRFQETQYF.

The chain joins TRBV11-3 to TRBJ2-5; 10 nucleotides line up with TRBD2. The germline CDR1 and CDR2 sequences are SGHNT and YENEEA. This CDR3 is built from 14 residues. J was trimmed by 2 bases and V by 5 bases; bases with no gene match: 2. The DNA for the CDR3 is TGTGCCAGCAGCCGGACTAGCGGACAAGAGACCCAGTACTTC. Translated: CASSRTSGQETQYF.

This clone occurred a few times. This chain uses TRBV13 with TRBJ1-6; the D is unclear. CDR1 and CDR2 (germline): PRHDT, FYEKMQ (reference sequence). Trimming took 1 base from V and 8 from J, leaving 18 bases between them. The CDR3 spans 17 residues. The CDR3 sequence: CASSLEEPSERDSPLHF. CDR3 coding DNA: TGTGCCAGCAGCTTAGAAGAACCCTCGGAGAGAGATTCACCCCTCCACTTT.

This clone was counted only a few times. The chain has TRBV4-3 and TRBJ2-2; D is unresolved. V lost 2 bases, J lost 6 bases, and 10 bases lay in between. CDR3 length: 14 amino acids. CDR1 is LGHNA, CDR2 YSLEER, per germline. The CDR3 DNA sequence: TGCGCCAGCAGCCAATTCCTCAGCCCCGGGGAGCTGTTTTTT. Translated, it gives CASSQFLSPGELFF.

This clone was seen only a few times. The chain employs TRBV4-3 and TRBJ2-1; D unclear. Germline assignment: CDR1 LGHNA and CDR2 YSLEER. The CDR3 has 16 residues. The V and J ends lost 0 bases and 7 bases respectively, with 16 bases between them. In DNA, the CDR3 is TGCGCCAGCAGCCAAGACTGGCAGGTTTCTCAAAATGAGCAGTTCTTC. Translation: CASSQDWQVSQNEQFF.

This clone was observed a few times. The chain is built from TRBV7-8 and TRBJ1-1, with D maybe TRBD1 (5 bases). V was trimmed by 2 bases and J by 8 bases, leaving 12 bases between them. The CDR3 consists of 13 residues. Germline CDR1 SGHVS, CDR2 FQNEAQ. The chain's CDR3 is CASSLRVGLEAFF. CDR3 in DNA: TGTGCCAGCAGCTTAAGGGTGGGGCTGGAAGCTTTCTTT. Full variable domain (remainder filled in from reference TRBV7-8 and TRBJ1-1): GAGVSQSPRYKVAKRGQDVALRCDPISGHVSLFWYQQALGQGPEFLTYFQNEAQLDKSGLPSDRFFAERPEGSVSTLKIQRTQQEDSAVYLCASSLRVGLEAFFGQGTRLTVV.

This clone was detected only a few times. The V and J genes are TRBV27 and TRBJ2-5, with 10 bases aligning to TRBD2. The CDR3 sequence is 16 residues long. The J segment lost 8 bases and the V segment lost 6 bases, leaving 15 bases of the junction unmatched. The germline gives CDR1 MNHEY, CDR2 SMNVEV (reference sequence). CDR3 bases: TGTGCCAGCAGCCGGAATGGACTAGCGGCTGTTGATACCCAGTACTTC. This codes for CASSRNGLAAVDTQYF.

This clone was seen more than once but under ten times. The V and J genes are TRBV4-3 and TRBJ1-1; possibly TRBD1 for D (5 bases). The germline V and J ends were trimmed by 2 bases and 4 bases, with 17 bases remaining between them. The CDR3 length is 16 residues. Germline lookup yields CDR1 LGHNA and CDR2 YSLEER. In DNA form, the CDR3 reads TGCGCCAGCAGCCAAAATGCTTGGGGCTACGCCACTGAAGCTTTCTTT. Protein: CASSQNAWGYATEAFF.

This clone came up a few times. The chain employs TRBV11-2 and TRBJ2-5, with 11 bases fitting TRBD2. After removal of 5 bases from V and 7 bases from J, the junction contained 6 bases not matched to a gene. CDR1 SGHAT and CDR2 FQNNGV come from the germline V gene. The CDR3 is 14 residues long. The CDR3 protein is CASSDTSGGGTQYF. For the CDR3, the DNA is TGTGCCAGCAGCGACACTAGCGGGGGTGGGACCCAGTACTTC.

The rearrangement links TRBV4-1 to TRBJ2-5; D unclear. CDR1 MGHRA and CDR2 YSYEKL come from the germline V gene. Trimming stripped 1 base from V and 7 bases from J, with 10 bases between. This CDR3 has 13 amino acids. The DNA of the CDR3 is TGCGCCAGCAGCCAAGTTGTTTACGGGACCCAGTACTTC. It codes for CASSQVVYGTQYF.

This clone showed up just a few times. This chain links TRBV9 with TRBJ2-4; 7 bases are a match to TRBD1. V was pared by 3 bases and J by 5 bases, with 5 bases of the junction left unmatched. Germline V gene lookup returns CDR1 SGDLS and CDR2 YYNGEE. The CDR3 covers 14 residues. CDR3 sequence: CASSARQGENIQYF. The CDR3 DNA is TGTGCCAGCAGCGCTCGACAGGGAGAAAACATTCAGTACTTC. Supplemented by reference TRBV9 and TRBJ2-4, the full variable domain reads DSGVTQTPKHLITATGQRVTLRCSPRSGDLSVYWYQQSLDQGLQFLIQYYNGEERAKGNILERFSAQQFPDLHSELNLSSLELGDSALYFCASSARQGENIQYFGAGTRLSVL.

Written as DNA, the CDR3 is TGCGCCAGCAGCTTGGAATCAACGCCCCCAGATACGCAGTATTTT. The encoded protein is CASSLESTPPDTQYF. The genes are TRBV5-1 and TRBJ2-3; no clear D. Per the germline V gene, CDR1 is SGHRS and CDR2 is YFSETQ. The CDR3 sequence is 15 residues long. Trimming took off 0 bases at V and 4 bases at J, with 12 bases between the two ends.

The DNA for the CDR3 is TGTGCCAGCAGCTTGAAGCCAGGTCGAACAGATACGCAGTATTTT. It codes for CASSLKPGRTDTQYF. The gene calls are TRBV7-2 and TRBJ2-3; D gene uncertain. V was pared by 3 bases and J by 3 bases, with 13 bases between. Germline V lookup: CDR1 SGHTA, CDR2 FQGNSA. The CDR3 sequence is 15 residues long.

This clone was found a few times. V and J are TRBV11-2 and TRBJ2-3, with 8 bases lining up with TRBD2. CDR1 and CDR2 from the germline V gene are SGHAT and FQNNGV. CDR3 length: 14 amino acids. Unmatched junction bases numbered 5, after V lost 5 bases and J lost 4 bases. CDR3 sequence (DNA): TGTGCCAGCAGCCCAGGGACTAGTGCAGATACGCAGTATTTT. This encodes CASSPGTSADTQYF.

The chain joins TRBV4-3 to TRBJ2-1, with no clear D. CDR3 size: 16 residues. The germline V gene has CDR1 LGHNA and CDR2 YSLEER. Trimming removed 1 base from V and 0 bases from J, with 10 bases in between. CDR3 amino acids: CASSQVPASSYNEQFF. For the CDR3, the DNA is TGCGCCAGCAGCCAAGTTCCCGCGAGCTCCTACAATGAGCAGTTCTTC.

The J gene is TRBJ2-1, the V gene TRBV9; 8 nucleotides agree with TRBD2. The CDR3 totals 15 residues. The V gene's germline CDR1 is SGDLS and CDR2 YYNGEE. V trimming: 3 bases; J trimming: 7 bases; junction bases outside the gene matches: 9. Written as DNA, the CDR3 is TGTGCCAGCAGCGAGAGCGGGAGTTTTTTTAATGAGCAGTTCTTC. Translation: CASSESGSFFNEQFF.

As concerns this clone: A junction boundary mismatches the germline segment, possibly from a read error. J is TRBJ2-1 and V is TRBV7-9; 10 bases align to TRBD2. Germline values: CDR1 SEHNR, CDR2 FQNEAQ (reference sequence). CDR3 length equals 15 residues. CDR3: CASSLAGAQYNEQFF. For the CDR3, the DNA is TGTGCCAGCAGCCTAGCGGGAGCTCAATACAATGAGCAGTTCTTC.

In its sample, this clone was seen once. The rearrangement links TRBV29-1 to TRBJ1-3, with D perhaps matching TRBD1 (6 bases). Per germline, CDR1 SQVTM and CDR2 ANQGSEA. This CDR3 has 14 amino acids. V lost 4 bases and J 3 bases, leaving 13 bases between the germline ends. CDR3 sequence reads: CSVVQGDGGNTIYF. The CDR3 bases are TGCAGCGTTGTACAGGGAGACGGTGGAAACACCATATATTTT. Drawing the rest from reference TRBV29-1 and TRBJ1-3, the complete variable domain is SAVISQKPSRDICQRGTSLTIQCQVDSQVTMMFWYRQQPGQSLTLIATANQGSEATYESGFVIDKFPISRPNLTFSTLTVSNMSPEDSSIYLCSVVQGDGGNTIYFGEGSWLTVV.

This chain links TRBV25-1 with TRBJ2-7, with D unresolved. The V end was cut by 1 base, the J end by 4 bases, with 14 bases between. The CDR3 contains 15 residues. Germline values: CDR1 MGHDK, CDR2 SYGVNS. CDR3 in amino acids: CASSESSAGAYEQYF. The CDR3 nucleotides read TGTGCCAGCAGTGAATCCTCAGCTGGAGCGTACGAGCAGTACTTC.

This clone was recorded a few times. The gene calls are TRBV10-2 and TRBJ2-3; D not resolved. This CDR3 has 15 amino acids. CDR1 WSHSY and CDR2 SAAADI come from the germline V gene. With 4 bases removed from V and 1 base from J, the gap between germline ends came to 12 bases. CDR3: CASSASPVGTDTQYF. For the CDR3, the DNA is TGCGCCAGCAGTGCAAGCCCAGTCGGCACAGATACGCAGTATTTT.

CDR3 region: CASSLQGFPRRGETQYF. For the CDR3, the DNA is TGTGCCAGCAGCCTCCAAGGTTTCCCCCGAAGGGGGGAGACCCAGTACTTC. The chain couples TRBV9 to TRBJ2-5; D is possibly TRBD1 (6 bases). The CDR3 loop spans 17 amino acids. Trimming took 4 bases from V and 5 from J, leaving 24 bases between them. Germline V lookup: CDR1 SGDLS, CDR2 YYNGEE.